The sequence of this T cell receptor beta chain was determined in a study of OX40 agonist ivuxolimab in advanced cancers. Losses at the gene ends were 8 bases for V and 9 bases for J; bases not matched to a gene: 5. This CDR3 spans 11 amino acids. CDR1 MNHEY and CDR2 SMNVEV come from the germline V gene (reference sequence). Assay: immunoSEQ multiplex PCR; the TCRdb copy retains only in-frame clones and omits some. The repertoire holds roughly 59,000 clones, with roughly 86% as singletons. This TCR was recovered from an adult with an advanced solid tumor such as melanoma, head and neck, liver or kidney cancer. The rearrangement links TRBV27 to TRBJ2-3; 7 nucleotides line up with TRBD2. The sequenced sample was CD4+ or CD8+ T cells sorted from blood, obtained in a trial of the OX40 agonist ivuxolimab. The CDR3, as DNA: TGTGCCAGCTCGGGGGGTTGGACGCAGTATTTT. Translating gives CASSGGWTQYF.